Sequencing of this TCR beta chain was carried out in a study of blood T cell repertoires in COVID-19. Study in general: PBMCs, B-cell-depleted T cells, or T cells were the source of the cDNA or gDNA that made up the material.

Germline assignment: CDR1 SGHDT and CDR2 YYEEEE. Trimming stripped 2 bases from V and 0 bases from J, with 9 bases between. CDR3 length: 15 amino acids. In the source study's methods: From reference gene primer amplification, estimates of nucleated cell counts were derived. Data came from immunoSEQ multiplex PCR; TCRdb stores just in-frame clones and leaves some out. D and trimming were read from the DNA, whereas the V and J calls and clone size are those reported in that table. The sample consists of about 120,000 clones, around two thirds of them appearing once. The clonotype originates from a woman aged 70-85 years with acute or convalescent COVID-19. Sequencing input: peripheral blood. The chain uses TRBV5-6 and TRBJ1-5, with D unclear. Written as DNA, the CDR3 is TGTGCCAGCAGCTTTAGGAGTTATAGCAATCAGCCCCAGCATTTT. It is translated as CASSFRSYSNQPQHF.